The rows below give T cell receptor beta chains drawn from one sample of a study of blood T cell repertoires in COVID-19. Sequencing used immunoSEQ multiplex PCR; TCRdb keeps in-frame clones, though not all of them. The table records tens of thousands of clones, about 81% of them present only once. Sequenced: peripheral blood. The receptors derive from a human donor in a cohort sampled during active COVID-19. CDR3s include the opening cysteine and the closing phenylalanine or tryptophan. A D gene is named only where the DNA matches it firmly. Clone size is given for some rows only: seen once, a few or many times, or a class if the clone is expanded.

d_call: NA; clone_size: NA; v_call: TRBV10-1; j_call: TRBJ2-1; cdr3_aa: CASSIGVGEDNEQFF; cdr3_nt: TGCGCCAGCAGCATAGGGGTTGGAGAGGATAATGAGCAGTTCTTC
d_call: NA; clone_size: NA; v_call: TRBV6-5; j_call: TRBJ1-4; cdr3_aa: CASSYTERTNEKLFF; cdr3_nt: TGTGCCAGCAGTTACACAGAGAGAACTAATGAAAAACTGTTTTTT
d_call: NA; clone_size: once; v_call: TRBV28; j_call: TRBJ2-7; cdr3_aa: CASIGPGHPYEQYF; cdr3_nt: TGTGCCAGCATTGGTCCAGGGCATCCCTACGAGCAGTACTTC
d_call: TRBD2; clone_size: NA; v_call: TRBV4-3; j_call: TRBJ2-1; cdr3_aa: CASSPWVAGNSYNEQFF; cdr3_nt: TGCGCCAGCAGCCCCTGGGTAGCGGGAAATTCCTACAATGAGCAGTTCTTC
d_call: TRBD1; clone_size: NA; v_call: TRBV19; j_call: TRBJ2-7; cdr3_aa: CASSTTGNEQYF; cdr3_nt: TGTGCCAGTAGCACGACAGGGAACGAGCAGTACTTC
d_call: TRBD1; clone_size: NA; v_call: TRBV11-2; j_call: TRBJ1-1; cdr3_aa: CASSRDRDTEAFF; cdr3_nt: TGTGCCAGCAGCAGGGACAGGGACACTGAAGCTTTCTTT
d_call: TRBD2; clone_size: NA; v_call: TRBV4-1; j_call: TRBJ2-1; cdr3_aa: CASSQVHPRTSGRLTEQFF; cdr3_nt: TGCGCCAGCAGCCAAGTACACCCTAGGACTAGCGGGAGACTCACTGAGCAGTTCTTC
d_call: TRBD1; clone_size: NA; v_call: TRBV11-2; j_call: TRBJ2-7; cdr3_aa: CASSLEGGWYEQYF; cdr3_nt: TGTGCCAGCAGCTTAGAAGGGGGCTGGTACGAGCAGTACTTC
d_call: NA; clone_size: NA; v_call: TRBV7-9; j_call: TRBJ2-3; cdr3_aa: CASSPREPQGTDTQYF; cdr3_nt: TGTGCCAGCAGCCCACGGGAACCCCAAGGGACAGATACGCAGTATTTT
d_call: TRBD2; clone_size: NA; v_call: TRBV27; j_call: TRBJ2-7; cdr3_aa: CASRLAGGLYEQYF; cdr3_nt: TGTGCCAGTCGGCTAGCGGGAGGACTATACGAGCAGTACTTC
d_call: NA; clone_size: NA; v_call: TRBV28; j_call: TRBJ2-7; cdr3_aa: CASRAPTYEQYF; cdr3_nt: TGTGCCAGCAGGGCCCCGACCTACGAGCAGTACTTC
d_call: TRBD2; clone_size: NA; v_call: TRBV2; j_call: TRBJ2-1; cdr3_aa: CASSPTSGNPYNEQFF; cdr3_nt: TGTGCCAGCAGCCCTACTAGCGGTAACCCCTACAATGAGCAGTTCTTC
d_call: TRBD1; clone_size: NA; v_call: TRBV6-5; j_call: TRBJ1-5; cdr3_aa: CATGTGLNQPQHF; cdr3_nt: TGTGCCACCGGGACAGGGTTAAATCAGCCCCAGCATTTT
d_call: NA; clone_size: NA; v_call: TRBV30; j_call: TRBJ2-2; cdr3_aa: CAGSGTRGPGELFF; cdr3_nt: TGTGCCGGTTCCGGGACAAGAGGTCCCGGGGAGCTGTTTTTT
d_call: TRBD2; clone_size: NA; v_call: TRBV5-1; j_call: TRBJ2-7; cdr3_aa: CASSQTETSGIRYF; cdr3_nt: TGCGCCAGCAGCCAGACCGAGACTAGCGGGATCCGGTACTTC
d_call: NA; clone_size: NA; v_call: TRBV6-2/TRBV6-3; j_call: TRBJ1-5; cdr3_aa: CASSNKPGGYGNQPQHF; cdr3_nt: TGTGCCAGCAGTAACAAACCCGGGGGTTACGGCAATCAGCCCCAGCATTTT
d_call: TRBD2; clone_size: many; v_call: TRBV19; j_call: TRBJ2-7; cdr3_aa: CASSISSGSSFSYEQYF; cdr3_nt: TGTGCCAGTAGTATCTCTAGCGGGAGCTCATTCTCCTACGAGCAGTACTTC
d_call: TRBD2; clone_size: NA; v_call: TRBV3-1/TRBV3-2; j_call: TRBJ2-7; cdr3_aa: CASSQDRTSGRYEQYF; cdr3_nt: TGTGCCAGCAGCCAAGATCGAACTAGCGGGAGATACGAGCAGTACTTC
d_call: NA; clone_size: few; v_call: TRBV29-1; j_call: TRBJ2-7; cdr3_aa: CSVSRAVGEQYF; cdr3_nt: TGCAGCGTGTCCAGGGCCGTCGGGGAGCAGTACTTC
d_call: TRBD1; clone_size: NA; v_call: TRBV5-5; j_call: TRBJ1-2; cdr3_aa: CASSLAEGALGYTF; cdr3_nt: TGTGCCAGCAGCTTGGCAGAGGGGGCCCTTGGCTACACCTTC
d_call: NA; clone_size: many; v_call: TRBV6-1; j_call: TRBJ2-2; cdr3_aa: CASSESRVQLFF; cdr3_nt: TGTGCCAGCAGTGAAAGCCGCGTTCAGCTGTTTTTT
d_call: NA; clone_size: NA; v_call: TRBV12-3/TRBV12-4; j_call: TRBJ1-1; cdr3_aa: CASSLTEGTEAFF; cdr3_nt: TGTGCCAGCAGTTTGACGGAGGGTACTGAAGCTTTCTTT
d_call: NA; clone_size: NA; v_call: TRBV9; j_call: TRBJ1-6; cdr3_aa: CASSVEGQYNSPLHF; cdr3_nt: TGTGCCAGCAGCGTAGAGGGGCAATATAATTCACCCCTCCACTTT
d_call: NA; clone_size: NA; v_call: TRBV27; j_call: TRBJ2-2; cdr3_aa: CASSKGVGVRGELFF; cdr3_nt: TGTGCCAGCAGTAAAGGAGTAGGAGTTAGGGGGGAGCTGTTTTTT
d_call: NA; clone_size: NA; v_call: TRBV11-2; j_call: TRBJ1-2; cdr3_aa: CASSLAGVPYYGYTF; cdr3_nt: TGTGCCAGCAGCTTAGCAGGGGTCCCCTACTATGGCTACACCTTC
d_call: TRBD1; clone_size: NA; v_call: TRBV2; j_call: TRBJ1-5; cdr3_aa: CASSLTGVRQPQHF; cdr3_nt: TGTGCCAGCAGCCTCACAGGGGTACGACAGCCCCAGCATTTT
d_call: TRBD2; clone_size: few; v_call: TRBV2; j_call: TRBJ2-5; cdr3_aa: CASRWEGLETQYF; cdr3_nt: TGTGCCAGCCGATGGGAGGGCCTTGAGACCCAGTACTTC
d_call: TRBD1; clone_size: NA; v_call: TRBV9; j_call: TRBJ2-2; cdr3_aa: CASSPTGGPGELFF; cdr3_nt: TGTGCCAGCAGCCCTACAGGGGGGCCCGGGGAGCTGTTTTTT
d_call: TRBD1; clone_size: NA; v_call: TRBV5-1; j_call: TRBJ1-2; cdr3_aa: CASSSGTGNYGYTF; cdr3_nt: TGCGCCAGCAGCAGCGGGACAGGGAACTATGGCTACACCTTC
d_call: TRBD2; clone_size: NA; v_call: TRBV24-1; j_call: TRBJ2-5; cdr3_aa: CATSDPAGVEETQYF; cdr3_nt: TGTGCCACCAGTGACCCGGCGGGGGTAGAAGAGACCCAGTACTTC
d_call: NA; clone_size: NA; v_call: TRBV7-9; j_call: TRBJ2-7; cdr3_aa: CASSLGQGGDEQYF; cdr3_nt: TGTGCCAGCAGCTTAGGACAGGGAGGAGACGAGCAGTACTTC
d_call: TRBD1; clone_size: NA; v_call: TRBV4-3; j_call: TRBJ2-4; cdr3_aa: CASSQDGQGDIQYF; cdr3_nt: TGCGCCAGCAGCCAAGATGGGCAGGGGGACATTCAGTACTTC
d_call: TRBD1; clone_size: NA; v_call: TRBV6-2/TRBV6-3; j_call: TRBJ2-5; cdr3_aa: CASSYSNDRVDQETQYF; cdr3_nt: TGTGCCAGCAGTTACTCGAACGACAGGGTGGACCAAGAGACCCAGTACTTC
d_call: TRBD2; clone_size: NA; v_call: TRBV3-1/TRBV3-2; j_call: TRBJ2-5; cdr3_aa: CASSQGARGGETQYF; cdr3_nt: TGTGCCAGCAGCCAAGGGGCCCGGGGGGGAGAGACCCAGTACTTC
d_call: NA; clone_size: NA; v_call: TRBV6-2/TRBV6-3; j_call: TRBJ1-2; cdr3_aa: CASSTPREGYGYTF; cdr3_nt: TGTGCCAGCAGTACCCCCAGGGAGGGCTATGGCTACACCTTC
d_call: NA; clone_size: once; v_call: TRBV13; j_call: TRBJ2-1; cdr3_aa: CASSFADEQFF; cdr3_nt: TGTGCCAGCAGCTTTGCGGATGAGCAGTTCTTC
d_call: NA; clone_size: NA; v_call: TRBV15; j_call: TRBJ1-1; cdr3_aa: CATSRGLLNTEAFF; cdr3_nt: TGTGCCACCAGCAGAGGACTTCTGAACACTGAAGCTTTCTTT
d_call: NA; clone_size: medium-sized; v_call: TRBV2; j_call: TRBJ2-2; cdr3_aa: CASSESWLALNTGELFF; cdr3_nt: TGTGCCAGCAGTGAATCGTGGCTAGCTCTTAACACCGGGGAGCTGTTTTTT
d_call: TRBD1; clone_size: NA; v_call: TRBV4-1; j_call: TRBJ1-2; cdr3_aa: CASSQRDSLFPYGYTF; cdr3_nt: TGCGCCAGCAGCCAGAGGGACAGTCTTTTCCCCTATGGCTACACCTTC
d_call: TRBD1; clone_size: NA; v_call: TRBV28; j_call: TRBJ1-6; cdr3_aa: CASSSTSGQGFNSPLHF; cdr3_nt: TGTGCCAGCAGTTCAACCTCGGGACAGGGTTTTAATTCACCCCTCCACTTT
d_call: TRBD1; clone_size: NA; v_call: TRBV19; j_call: TRBJ1-5; cdr3_aa: CASKGQNSNQPQHF; cdr3_nt: TGTGCCAGTAAGGGACAGAATAGCAATCAGCCCCAGCATTTT
d_call: TRBD1; clone_size: NA; v_call: TRBV5-1; j_call: TRBJ2-1; cdr3_aa: CASRGTGDEQFF; cdr3_nt: TGCGCCAGCAGGGGGACAGGGGATGAGCAGTTCTTC